A single T cell receptor beta chain is shown here with its context. Antigen unknown. The sample holds other DNA sequences that translate to the same CDR3. Assay: immunoSEQ multiplex PCR; the TCRdb copy retains only in-frame clones and omits some. Here the sample spans some 140,000 clones, around 92% being singletons. This entry is derived from a study of T cell responses to AZD1222 COVID-19 vaccine. Study observations and caveats: Spike regions recognized by vaccine-associated CD4 TCRs spanned the protein, led by 160-218 and 743-854.

This CDR3 comprises 13 residues. The V end lost 3 bases, the J end lost 4 bases, and 9 bases lay between the germline ends. Germline V gives CDR1 SEHNR, CDR2 FQNEAQ (reference sequence). V gene TRBV7-9 combines with J gene TRBJ1-1; D possibly corresponds to TRBD1 (6 bases). This sequence originates from an adult in good health. The sequencing used peripheral blood, collected on day 0 of AZD1222 vaccination. The CDR3 DNA reads as TGTGCCAGCAGCTTTGGAGGGGGCACTGAAGCTTTCTTT. This encodes CASSFGGGTEAFF.